This T cell receptor beta chain was recorded in a study of blood T cell repertoires in COVID-19. Study as a whole: Samples taken during acute and convalescent COVID-19 were collected in the United States, Italy and Spain.

CDR3 length: 16 amino acids. In Seattle, patients joined the study during active infection and were tracked longitudinally. Sequencing was performed with immunoSEQ multiplex PCR; in TCRdb, only in-frame clones are kept and a portion is missing. This table has about 170,000 clones, about 83% appearing once. V and J are TRBV21-1 and TRBJ1-5; the listed D gene, TRBD1, was not tested against the DNA. TRBV21-1 is a listed pseudogene. The receptor's source is a woman aged 80 or older with COVID-19, enrolled during active disease. The sequenced sample was peripheral blood. This CDR3 is CASSKGGDRENQPQHF. CDR3 DNA sequence: TGTGCCAGCAGCAAAGGGGGGGACAGGGAGAATCAGCCCCAGCATTTT.